This record looks at one T cell receptor beta chain sequence and its context. Its target is not known. This entry is derived from a study of OX40 agonist ivuxolimab in advanced cancers. At the level of the study: Patients in dose escalation had liver, melanoma, kidney or head and neck cancers. Study results and limitations: Certain nonresponding patients likewise had low normalized T-cell clonal expansion. CD4+ and CD8+ blood T cells expanded clonally by week 6 at 0.1 to 3.0 mg/kg.

Germline V gene sequence: CDR1 SNHLY, CDR2 FYNNEI. This CDR3 has 14 amino acids. The V end was cut by 3 bases, the J end by 7 bases, with 14 bases between. Data came from immunoSEQ multiplex PCR; TCRdb stores just in-frame clones and leaves some out. The table has 95,000 to 100,000 clones, about 92% seen once. The source was CD4+ or CD8+ T cells sorted from blood, collected in a trial of the OX40 agonist ivuxolimab. This clonotype originated in an adult with an advanced solid tumor such as melanoma, head and neck, liver or kidney cancer. The rearrangement links TRBV2 to TRBJ2-3; D gene unclear. CDR3 nucleotide sequence: TGTGCCAGCAGTGACTCGCGAACCCCTCATACGCAGTATTTT. It yields the protein CASSDSRTPHTQYF. Based on the CDR3 plus reference TRBV2 and TRBJ2-3, the full variable domain is EPEVTQTPSHQVTQMGQEVILRCVPISNHLYFYWYRQILGQKVEFLVSFYNNEISEKSEIFDDQFSVERPDGSNFTLKIRSTKLEDSAMYFCASSDSRTPHTQYFGPGTRLTVL.